This T cell receptor beta chain came from a study of regulatory T cells in long-lasting Graves disease. General observations from the study: Among persistent patients, a larger number of public clonotypes were shared (approximately 2,900) than among newly diagnosed patients (just over 950). Newly diagnosed Graves' patients had higher TCR diversity than persistent ones.

Construction of TCR beta libraries relied on iRepertoire HTBI primers and on Arm-PCR targeting CDR3 regions. Each CDR3 protein is one row after TCRdb ran MiXCR on the multiplex PCR reads. The sample includes about 440,000 distinct CDR3 sequences, less than 20% of them seen just once. This clonotype was seen at least ten times. Its matching antigen is unknown. The time point is: newly diagnosed GD, antithyroid drugs for less than 3 months. PBMC RNA was the source of the TCR library. Trimming removed 2 bases from V and 5 bases from J, with 15 bases in between. The CDR3 is 16 amino acids. These data were also reused for a study on T cells in Graves' hyperthyroidism and ophthalmopathy. That investigation notes: First-round RT-PCR with HTBI primers amplified the TCR CDR3 region.

This receptor was taken from a woman between 18 and 29 years old with Graves disease. The rearrangement uses TRBV12-3 or TRBV12-4 and TRBJ2-2, with D maybe TRBD2 (6 bases). The sequenced sample was peripheral blood mononuclear cells (PBMCs), obtained at new diagnosis, from a patient treated with antithyroid drugs. Here the CDR3 reads CASSLFRRARTGELFF. The DNA of the CDR3 is TGTGCCAGCAGTTTATTTAGGAGGGCGAGAACCGGGGAGCTGTTTTTT.